These 30 T cell receptor beta chains were sequenced from one sample in a study of T cell repertoires and HLA-DP antigens. Profiling relied on immunoSEQ multiplex PCR, and the TCRdb table lists in-frame clones only, not all of them. The sample includes approximately 110,000 clones, 90% to 95% of them seen just once. The antigens for these receptors are not known. Sequenced: CD4+ T cells from PBMCs. Source of these receptors: a woman aged 18-29 years in good health and CMV-seronegative.

The chain links TRBV4-2 to TRBJ2-6, with D perhaps assigned TRBD1 or TRBD2 (5 bases each). Trimming shortened V by 0 bases and J by 6 bases, and 12 bases separated the two germline ends. The CDR3 runs 16 residues. The germline CDR1 and CDR2 sequences are LGHNA and YNFKEQ. The CDR3 nucleotides read TGTGCCAGCAGCCAAGACCCATTTGGGACGGCCAACGTCCTGACTTTC. This gives the protein CASSQDPFGTANVLTF.

The CDR3 reads CASSRRRVEVNEQFF. CDR3 DNA sequence: TGTGCCAGCAGCCGGAGACGGGTGGAGGTCAATGAGCAGTTCTTC. V is TRBV14 and J is TRBJ2-1, with a tentative D call TRBD2 (5 bases). V was cut by 4 bases and J by 6 bases, with 16 bases left in between. The length of the CDR3 is 15 residues. Germline CDR1 SGHDN, CDR2 FVKESK.

The chain combines TRBV5-4 with TRBJ2-2; 8 bases are shared with TRBD2. This CDR3 region has 16 residues. Losses at the gene ends were 4 bases for V and 3 bases for J; bases not matched to a gene: 8. CDR1 is SGHNT and CDR2 is YYREEE in the germline V gene (reference sequence). The CDR3 protein is CASSPNTGGHTGELFF. The CDR3, as DNA: TGTGCCAGCAGCCCCAACACGGGGGGGCACACCGGGGAGCTGTTTTTT.

This clone ranks as medium-sized (0.01 to 0.1%). The chain uses TRBV7-2 and TRBJ2-7; 10 nucleotides align to TRBD1. CDR3 length: 15 amino acids. The germline V gene has CDR1 SGHTA and CDR2 FQGNSA. The junction had 5 bases not matched to a gene; V was cut back by 3 bases and J by 3 bases. CDR3 sequence reads: CASSLATGGLYEQYF. The CDR3 bases are TGTGCCAGCAGCTTGGCGACAGGGGGCCTCTACGAGCAGTACTTC.

V usage is TRBV30 and J usage is TRBJ1-5; unclear D gene. Germline assignment: CDR1 GTSNPN and CDR2 SVGIG (reference sequence). Trimming pared 0 bases from V and 1 base from J, leaving 4 bases between. The CDR3 loop spans 13 amino acids. The CDR3 loop reads CAWSVESNQPQHF. The CDR3 nucleotides are TGTGCCTGGAGTGTAGAGAGCAATCAGCCCCAGCATTTT.

V and J are TRBV6-1 and TRBJ2-5, with unresolved D. V was pared by 7 bases and J by 3 bases, with 6 bases between. The germline gives CDR1 MNHNS, CDR2 SASEGT. The CDR3 contains 11 residues. CDR3 sequence (DNA): TGTGCCAGCACGTTTAAAGAGACCCAGTACTTC. It translates to CASTFKETQYF.

This chain uses TRBV19 with TRBJ2-5, with 8 bases lining up with TRBD2. V lost 6 bases and J lost 3; bases outside the gene matches: 6. Germline assignment: CDR1 LNHDA and CDR2 SQIVND (reference sequence). The CDR3 runs 14 residues. This chain's CDR3 is CASSRGGFEETQYF. CDR3 nucleotide sequence: TGTGCCAGTAGCCGGGGGGGGTTCGAAGAGACCCAGTACTTC.

This clone was observed a single time. At the DNA level, this CDR3 is encoded by other sequences in the same sample as well. The chain carries TRBV28 and TRBJ2-1; D ambiguous. The ends were cut back, 2 bases at V and 2 bases at J, with 4 bases in the middle. The CDR3 totals 13 residues. The germline V gene has CDR1 MDHEN and CDR2 SYDVKM. The CDR3 is CASSLDTYNEQFF. In DNA, the CDR3 is TGTGCCAGCAGTTTAGACACCTACAATGAGCAGTTCTTC.

The rearrangement uses TRBV18 and TRBJ1-4, with no clear D. The V end was cut by 3 bases, the J end by 6 bases, with 17 bases between. Germline loops: CDR1 KGHSH, CDR2 LQKENI. The CDR3 contains 16 residues. CDR3 region: CASSPALTAAYEKLFF. The CDR3 DNA reads TGTGCCAGCTCACCCGCGCTGACGGCTGCCTATGAAAAACTGTTTTTT.

V usage is TRBV5-8 and J usage is TRBJ2-3, with D perhaps TRBD1 or TRBD2 (5 bases each). This CDR3 has 15 amino acids. Germline CDR1 SGHTS, CDR2 YDEGEE. Trimming pared 4 bases from V and 2 bases from J, leaving 14 bases between. Here the CDR3 reads CASSPGRIVTDTQYF. The DNA for the CDR3 is TGTGCCAGCAGCCCGGGACGGATAGTCACAGATACGCAGTATTTT.

This chain uses TRBV6-6 with TRBJ2-4; TRBD2 matches 7 bases. The V gene end was trimmed by 7 bases and the J gene end by 8 bases; junction bases not matched to a gene: 8. The length of the CDR3 is 13 residues. Germline values: CDR1 MNHNY, CDR2 SVGAGI (reference sequence). Here the CDR3 reads CASTNGGGHIQYF. CDR3 nucleotide sequence: TGTGCCAGCACCAATGGGGGGGGTCACATTCAGTACTTC.

This chain joins TRBV9 and TRBJ2-1; the D gene could be TRBD1 or TRBD2 (5 bases each). This CDR3 contains 15 residues. The germline V gene has CDR1 SGDLS and CDR2 YYNGEE. V lost 4 bases to trimming and J lost 6 bases, with 17 bases between them. The CDR3 reads CASSPGPTGGNEQFF. The CDR3 DNA reads TGTGCCAGCAGCCCGGGACCAACGGGTGGCAATGAGCAGTTCTTC.

The chain is built from TRBV6-1 and TRBJ1-6; D call uncertain. Germline CDR1 is MNHNS and CDR2 is SASEGT. Between the trimmed V and J ends, which lost 5 bases and 4 bases, there was a span of 6 bases. The CDR3 is made up of 13 amino acids. CDR3 protein: CASSIGYNSPLHF. DNA of the CDR3: TGTGCCAGCAGTATAGGTTATAATTCACCCCTCCACTTT.

A single count supports this clone. The chain recombines TRBV6-5 with TRBJ1-6; the match to TRBD1 covers 8 bases. Trimming at V came to 5 bases and at J to 9 bases, leaving 6 bases not matched to a gene. CDR3 length: 14 residues. Germline V CDR1 and CDR2: MNHEY, SVGAGI. CDR3 region: CASSQGAQVSPLHF. The CDR3 DNA reads TGTGCCAGCAGTCAGGGGGCGCAAGTTTCACCCCTCCACTTT.

CDR3 residues: CAWTQRGASLAKNIQYF. CDR3 DNA sequence: TGTGCCTGGACCCAACGCGGGGCTAGCCTAGCCAAAAACATTCAGTACTTC. The V gene is TRBV30, the J gene TRBJ2-4; a possible D gene is TRBD2 (6 bases). V lost 4 bases and J lost 0, with 19 bases in between. The germline gives CDR1 GTSNPN, CDR2 SVGIG (reference sequence). The CDR3 is made up of 17 amino acids.

The V gene is TRBV7-2, the J gene TRBJ1-5, with D unclear. Germline V lookup: CDR1 SGHTA, CDR2 FQGNSA. There are 15 residues in the CDR3. Trimming removed 1 base at V and 0 bases at J, with 7 bases between. CDR3 DNA sequence: TGTGCCAGCAGCTTAGAGGAGGGTAGCAATCAGCCCCAGCATTTT. Translated, it gives CASSLEEGSNQPQHF.

The chain combines TRBV18 with TRBJ1-2, with no clear D. From germline, CDR1 is KGHSH and CDR2 LQKENI. This CDR3 spans 13 amino acids. Deletions cut 2 bases from V and 0 bases from J, with 4 bases between. CDR3 nucleotide sequence: TGTGCCAGCTCACCAACTGCTAACTATGGCTACACCTTC. It is translated as CASSPTANYGYTF.

The chain joins TRBV28 to TRBJ2-1; D not certain. CDR1 is MDHEN and CDR2 is SYDVKM in the germline V gene. The CDR3 loop spans 17 amino acids. The V gene lost 6 bases and the J gene lost 7 bases, with 25 bases spanning the gap. CDR3 loop: CASSGEMLDRHGNEQFF. CDR3 nucleotides: TGTGCCAGCAGCGGTGAGATGTTGGATCGACATGGGAATGAGCAGTTCTTC.

This clone was seen a single time. The chain couples TRBV5-1 to TRBJ2-3; the match to TRBD2 covers 7 bases. Germline trimming cut 0 bases from V and 4 bases from J; bases unmatched to any gene: 5. In germline, CDR1 is SGHRS, CDR2 YFSETQ. This CDR3 is 15 amino acids long. The CDR3 DNA is TGCGCCAGCAGCTTGGGGTTAGCGGGTGCAGATACGCAGTATTTT. It yields the protein CASSLGLAGADTQYF.

This clone appeared a single time. The V and J genes are TRBV12-5 and TRBJ1-1; 9 bases line up with TRBD1. CDR1 is LGHNT, CDR2 FRNRAP, per germline. J was trimmed by 4 bases and V by 0 bases; bases with no gene match: 9. The CDR3 has 17 residues. CDR3 region: CASGLVLGDRDFTEAFF. The CDR3 DNA is TGTGCTAGTGGTTTGGTACTGGGGGACAGGGATTTCACTGAAGCTTTCTTT.

CDR3: CATMDRDNSPLHF. CDR3 in DNA: TGTGCCACGATGGACAGGGATAATTCACCCCTCCACTTT. This chain joins TRBV19 and TRBJ1-6; TRBD1 matches at 8 bases. Germline lookup yields CDR1 LNHDA and CDR2 SQIVND (reference sequence). V lost 10 bases and J lost 5; bases outside the gene matches: 4. This CDR3 region has 13 residues.

This chain uses TRBV7-3 with TRBJ2-3; D uncertain. The V end was cut by 2 bases, the J end by 5 bases, with 17 bases between. The CDR3 loop spans 16 amino acids. Germline lookup yields CDR1 SGHTA and CDR2 FQGTGA. This CDR3 reads CASSLERLPWGDTQYF. CDR3 DNA: TGTGCCAGCAGCTTAGAACGTTTACCGTGGGGAGATACGCAGTATTTT.

V usage is TRBV25-1 and J usage is TRBJ1-6; D might be TRBD1 (5 bases). The ends were cut back, 5 bases at V and 7 bases at J, with 9 bases in the middle. The CDR3 covers 13 residues. The germline V gene has CDR1 MGHDK and CDR2 SYGVNS. DNA for the CDR3: TGTGCCAGCAGTTTACAGGCGAATTCACCCCTCCACTTT. Its protein is CASSLQANSPLHF.

The V call is TRBV28, the J call TRBJ2-7; 9 bases map to TRBD2. The germline CDR1 and CDR2 sequences are MDHEN and SYDVKM. V trimming: 8 bases; J trimming: 2 bases; junction bases outside the gene matches: 4. The CDR3 is 13 residues long. CDR3 sequence: CASLSGSPYEQYF. As DNA, the CDR3 is TGTGCCAGCCTTAGCGGGAGTCCCTACGAGCAGTACTTC.

The chain has TRBV27 and TRBJ2-2; 7 bases map to TRBD1. Germline trimming cut 2 bases from V and 3 bases from J; bases unmatched to any gene: 6. The CDR3 runs 16 residues. Looked up from germline, CDR1 is MNHEY and CDR2 is SMNVEV (reference sequence). The CDR3, as DNA: TGTGCCAGCAGTTTAACCGGGACAGCATACACCGGGGAGCTGTTTTTT. It is translated as CASSLTGTAYTGELFF.

The V call is TRBV5-4, the J call TRBJ2-7; TRBD1 matches 7 bases. The CDR3 spans 15 residues. The V gene's germline CDR1 is SGHNT and CDR2 YYREEE (reference sequence). V lost 0 bases, J lost 3 bases, and 6 bases stayed unmatched. The CDR3 protein is CASSLGPGTDYEQYF. The CDR3 bases are TGTGCCAGCAGCTTGGGACCCGGGACAGACTACGAGCAGTACTTC.

The chain recombines TRBV6-1 with TRBJ2-7; 7 bases match TRBD1. The CDR3 has 16 residues. With 3 bases clipped from V and 3 bases from J, the junction kept 11 bases outside the gene matches. Germline V CDR1 and CDR2: MNHNS, SASEGT. The CDR3 DNA follows: TGTGCCAGCAGTGACGCCGGGACAGCGAGGGTCTACGAGCAGTACGTC. Residues: CASSDAGTARVYEQYV.

The gene calls are TRBV19 and TRBJ2-7; 11 bases agree with TRBD1. V shed 1 base, J shed 3 bases, and the junction held 8 bases outside the gene matches. CDR1 and CDR2 (germline): LNHDA, SQIVND (reference sequence). This CDR3 region has 17 residues. In DNA, the CDR3 is TGTGCCAGTAGTATAGGTGGGACAGGGGGTTTGATCTACGAGCAGTACTTC. This encodes CASSIGGTGGLIYEQYF.

This CDR3 reads CASSRRLAGADFEQFF. CDR3 nucleotides: TGTGCCAGCAGCCGAAGACTAGCGGGTGCTGACTTTGAGCAGTTCTTC. The genes are TRBV7-8 and TRBJ2-1; 10 nucleotides line up with TRBD2. This CDR3 has 16 amino acids. V shed 5 bases and J 9 bases; nucleotides not matched to a gene: 13. The germline V gene encodes CDR1 SGHVS and CDR2 FQNEAQ.

The V call is TRBV28, the J call TRBJ1-1, with D possibly matching TRBD1 (6 bases). Trimming stripped 8 bases from V and 0 bases from J, with 13 bases between. This CDR3 region has 14 residues. Germline V CDR1 and CDR2: MDHEN, SYDVKM. CDR3 in amino acids: CASSRGSVNTEAFF. The CDR3 DNA reads as TGTGCCAGCTCCAGGGGTTCCGTGAACACTGAAGCTTTCTTT.